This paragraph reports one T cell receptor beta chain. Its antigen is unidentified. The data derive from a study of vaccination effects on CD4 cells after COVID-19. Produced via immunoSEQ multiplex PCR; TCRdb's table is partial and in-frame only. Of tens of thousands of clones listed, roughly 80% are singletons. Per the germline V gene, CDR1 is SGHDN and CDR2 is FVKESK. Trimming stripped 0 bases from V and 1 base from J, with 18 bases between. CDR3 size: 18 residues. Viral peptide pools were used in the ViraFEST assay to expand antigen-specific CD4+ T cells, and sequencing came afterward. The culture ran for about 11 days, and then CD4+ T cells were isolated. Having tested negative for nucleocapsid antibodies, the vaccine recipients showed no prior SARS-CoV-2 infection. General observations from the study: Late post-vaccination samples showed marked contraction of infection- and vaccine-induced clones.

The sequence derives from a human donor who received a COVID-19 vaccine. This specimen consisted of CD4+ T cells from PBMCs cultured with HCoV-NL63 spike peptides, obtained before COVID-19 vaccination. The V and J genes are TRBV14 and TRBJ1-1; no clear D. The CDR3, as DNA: TGTGCCAGCAGCCAAGAATCGTGGCCGGGTTGGGGGAACACTGAAGCTTTCTTT. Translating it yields CASSQESWPGWGNTEAFF.